The 18 T cell receptor beta chains in this list originate from one sample, sequenced in a study of post-analysis software for immune sequencing data. Every TCR beta cDNA library bore unique molecular identifiers. Each CDR3 protein is one row after TCRdb ran MiXCR on the PCR reads. The sample has about 460,000 distinct CDR3 sequences, around 40% seen once. Their antigens remain unidentified. Findings and limits, study-wide: Controls had lower frequencies than patients of roughly five TRBV segments, which included TRBV5-6, TRBV5-1 and TRBV20-1.

What was sequenced was blood. The receptors derive from a girl aged 5 to 17 with multiple sclerosis.

The chain is built from TRBV5-1 and TRBJ2-5; D tentatively fits TRBD1 or TRBD2 (5 bases each). Germline V CDR1 and CDR2: SGHRS, YFSETQ. CDR3 length: 15 residues. V lost 6 bases to trimming and J lost 2 bases, with 17 bases between them. The CDR3 DNA sequence: TGCGCCAGCACCATTGGGGGACCGGGGCAAGAGACCCAGTACTTC. This sequence encodes CASTIGGPGQETQYF.

V is TRBV24-1 and J is TRBJ2-1, with TRBD1 as a possible D gene (5 bases). The CDR3 totals 17 residues. Trimming cost V 2 bases and J 4 bases, with 17 bases left between them. Looked up from germline, CDR1 is KGHDR and CDR2 is SFDVKD. CDR3 region: CATSDSLGAVWYNEQFF. The CDR3 DNA is TGTGCCACCAGTGATTCATTAGGGGCTGTTTGGTACAATGAGCAGTTCTTC.

This clonotype was seen a single time. J is TRBJ1-2 and V is TRBV7-6; D perhaps matches TRBD1 (5 bases). Germline CDR1 and CDR2: SGHVS and FNYEAQ. With 2 bases removed from V and 3 bases from J, the gap between germline ends came to 10 bases. This CDR3 has 14 residues. This CDR3 reads CASSLNQGDYGYTF. Written as DNA, the CDR3 is TGTGCCAGCAGCTTAAACCAGGGTGACTATGGCTACACCTTC.

This clonotype has just a few counts. This chain uses TRBV20-1 with TRBJ2-7, with 8 bases matching TRBD1. CDR1 is DFQATT, CDR2 SNEGSKA, per germline (reference sequence). The CDR3 totals 12 residues. The CDR3 sequence: CSGGQGGYEQYF. CDR3 nucleotides: TGCAGCGGAGGACAGGGAGGATACGAGCAGTACTTC.

This clonotype has a handful of counts. The V call is TRBV7-9, the J call TRBJ2-7, with unresolved D. The germline V gene has CDR1 SEHNR and CDR2 FQNEAQ (reference sequence). The CDR3 runs to 11 residues. The germline V and J ends were trimmed by 5 bases and 5 bases, with 7 bases remaining between them. The CDR3 nucleotides are TGTGCCAGCAGCATGGCTCACGAGCAGTACTTC. Its protein product is CASSMAHEQYF.

As regards this clonotype: One end of the junction fails to match germline, which may point to a read error. The chain has TRBV6-5 and TRBJ1-2, with D perhaps TRBD1 (6 bases). This CDR3 has 13 residues. Germline CDR1 is MNHEY and CDR2 is SVGAGI. The CDR3, as DNA: TGTGCCGGCAGTCCAAAAATCAGGGGTGCCTACATCTTC. Residues: CAGSPKIRGAYIF.

This clonotype was counted at least ten times. This chain uses TRBV20-1 with TRBJ2-1, with D possibly matching TRBD2 (7 bases). The germline V gene has CDR1 DFQATT and CDR2 SNEGSKA (reference sequence). Trimming took off 4 bases at V and 7 bases at J, with 17 bases between the two ends. CDR3 length equals 14 residues. The DNA of the CDR3 is TGCAGTGCTACCGGACTAGTCGGGACAAATGAGCAGTTCTTC. Translating it yields CSATGLVGTNEQFF.

V usage is TRBV20-1 and J usage is TRBJ1-2, with D possibly TRBD1 on 5 matching bases. Germline CDR1 reads DFQATT; CDR2 reads SNEGSKA (reference sequence). CDR3 length: 14 amino acids. The V end lost 7 bases, the J end lost 0 bases, and 15 bases lay between the germline ends. In DNA, the CDR3 is TGCAGTGGGGGCATCTCGGGAACTAACTATGGCTACACCTTC. It encodes CSGGISGTNYGYTF.

This rearrangement joins TRBV20-1 to TRBJ2-1, with 12 bases matching TRBD2. The germline CDR1 and CDR2 sequences are DFQATT and SNEGSKA (reference sequence). The V segment lost 7 bases and the J segment 10 bases; nucleotides outside the gene matches: 11. The CDR3 loop spans 14 amino acids. This CDR3 is CSVMGTSGFHEQFF. DNA for the CDR3: TGCAGTGTTATGGGGACTAGCGGGTTCCACGAGCAGTTCTTC.

A remark on this clonotype: Since no conserved phenylalanine or tryptophan closes the CDR3, a read error is the likely cause. This chain uses TRBV10-3 with TRBJ2-7; D not certain. In germline, CDR1 is ENHRY, CDR2 SYGVKD. The CDR3 is 15 residues long. Deletions cut 1 base from V and 2 bases from J, with 12 bases between. CDR3 loop: CAISEFQANTYEQYC. The CDR3 region has the DNA TGTGCCATCAGTGAGTTCCAAGCAAATACCTACGAGCAGTACTGC.

The chain links TRBV28 to TRBJ1-1; D is undetermined. V dropped 6 bases and J dropped 1 base, with 9 bases sitting between them. The CDR3 extends over 13 amino acids. CDR1 is MDHEN, CDR2 SYDVKM, per germline. The CDR3 protein is CASRRDKNTEAFF. The CDR3 DNA reads TGTGCCAGCAGGCGGGATAAGAACACTGAAGCTTTCTTT.

The chain carries TRBV15 and TRBJ2-7; D unresolved. Looked up from germline, CDR1 is LNHNV and CDR2 is YYDKDF (reference sequence). Trimming left V 7 bases short and J 6 bases short, with 16 bases between. This CDR3 has 13 amino acids. CDR3 bases: TGTGCCACCAAGGGATCCTCCATTGGCGAGCAGTACTTC. It translates to CATKGSSIGEQYF.

The rearrangement links TRBV21-1 to TRBJ2-4; the D segment call TRBD1 is taken from the table without a DNA check. The J call could be wrong; TRBJ2-7 is a better fit for the DNA end. TRBV21-1 is recorded as a pseudogene. CDR3 size: 17 residues. In DNA, the CDR3 is TGTGCCAGCAGCAAAGACCCTTGGCGGGGGCTCGGCTACGAGCAGTACTTC. As protein: CASSKDPWRGLGYEQYF.

This clonotype was picked up one time. The J gene is TRBJ2-7, the V gene TRBV5-1; D is possibly TRBD2 (5 bases). The V end lost 0 bases, the J end lost 2 bases, and 9 bases lay between the germline ends. Germline lookup yields CDR1 SGHRS and CDR2 YFSETQ. CDR3 length equals 14 residues. The CDR3 DNA reads TGCGCCAGCAGCTTGGGACTGGAGGCCTACGAGCAGTACTTC. This codes for CASSLGLEAYEQYF. Looking up the rest from reference TRBV5-1 and TRBJ2-7 gives the full variable domain: KAGVTQTPRYLIKTRGQQVTLSCSPISGHRSVSWYQQTPGQGLQFLFEYFSETQRNKGNFPGRFSGRQFSNSRSEMNVSTLELGDSALYLCASSLGLEAYEQYFGPGTRLTVT.

The rearrangement uses TRBV7-9 and TRBJ1-5; D not resolved. The CDR3 length is 14 residues. Germline V lookup: CDR1 SEHNR, CDR2 FQNEAQ (reference sequence). Trimming removed 0 bases at V and 5 bases at J, with 8 bases between. The CDR3 is CASSLAGSHQPQHF. CDR3 bases: TGTGCCAGCAGCTTAGCAGGGAGCCATCAGCCCCAGCATTTT.

To note about this clonotype: This clone may be a read error of a much larger clone one base away. The chain links TRBV12-3 or TRBV12-4 to TRBJ1-6; the D is unclear. The CDR3 loop spans 12 amino acids. CDR3 nucleotides: TGTGCCAGCAGTTTACCAAATTCACCCCCCCACTTT. Encoded protein: CASSLPNSPPHF.

The chain has TRBV6-5 and TRBJ1-5; TRBD1 is a possible D gene (5 bases). Trimming pared 0 bases from V and 7 bases from J, leaving 16 bases between. Germline lookup yields CDR1 MNHEY and CDR2 SVGAGI. This CDR3 has 16 residues. Here the CDR3 reads CASSYSSSGGLQPQHF. CDR3 sequence (DNA): TGTGCCAGCAGTTACTCGAGTAGTGGGGGTTTGCAGCCCCAGCATTTT.

The V gene is TRBV6-6, the J gene TRBJ2-7; D call uncertain. Germline CDR1 MNHNY, CDR2 SVGAGI (reference sequence). CDR3 length: 14 amino acids. V lost 0 bases and J lost 4, with 10 bases in between. DNA for the CDR3: TGTGCCAGCAGTTACTCAGGAATCGATTACGAGCAGTACTTC. This codes for CASSYSGIDYEQYF.